The source of this T cell receptor (beta chain) is a study of TIL therapy for anti-PD-1-resistant metastatic lung cancer. Study-wide context: Most patients had lung adenocarcinoma.

Between the trimmed V and J ends, which lost 4 bases and 4 bases, there was a span of 11 bases. The CDR3 covers 14 residues. Germline values: CDR1 MNHEY, CDR2 SVGAGI. About this clone itself: Its antigen is not identified.

This sample's time point: pre-treatment sample, taken before nivolumab and TIL therapy. General study results and limits: Treatment-naive, never-smoker and oncogene-addicted patients were overrepresented in this highly selected cohort.

This was the immunoSEQ v3 assay. Each library reached 1.5 million to 2.5 million read pairs, or roughly 4.5-6 million at deep level. Repertoires were generated with immunoSEQ multiplex PCR, while TCRdb's copy carries only in-frame clones and drops some. Altogether nearly 15,000 clones are present, roughly 86% being singletons, with the ten largest covering roughly 0.9%. The specimen comprised blood, sampled at baseline. This TCR came from a person between 25 and 80 years old with non-small cell lung cancer. V gene TRBV6-5 combines with J gene TRBJ2-4; tentatively, D is TRBD1 (6 bases). In nucleotides, the CDR3 is TGTGCCAGCAGTTCCCCCGGACAGAAAAACATTCAGTACTTC. The encoded protein is CASSSPGQKNIQYF.